A selection of T cell receptor beta chains follows, all from one sample in a study of T cell responses to AZD1222 COVID-19 vaccine. Method: immunoSEQ multiplex PCR; TCRdb's copy keeps in-frame clones and lacks some. The table has some 140,000 clones, 90% seen once; the top ten hold approximately 1.6%. Sample: peripheral blood, taken on day 0 of AZD1222 vaccination. The receptor source for this set is an adult in good health. CDR3s include the opening cysteine and the closing phenylalanine or tryptophan. Each record gives: D gene, clone size, J gene, V gene, CDR3 protein, CDR3 DNA. The D gene is left open where the match is weak. Size is stated for part of the rows, as once, few or many counts, or as a class when the clone is expanded.

D: .; size: .; J: TRBJ1-6; V: TRBV20-1; CDR3: CSVSYNSPLHF; DNA: TGCAGTGTATCTTATAATTCACCCCTCCACTTT
D: .; size: .; J: TRBJ1-3; V: TRBV18; CDR3: CASSPPEGTSSGNTIYF; DNA: TGTGCCAGCTCACCACCGGAGGGGACAAGCTCTGGAAACACCATATATTTT
D: TRBD1; size: .; J: TRBJ1-4; V: TRBV4-1; CDR3: CASSQFNRGATNEKLFF; DNA: TGCGCCAGCAGCCAATTCAACAGGGGAGCGACTAATGAAAAACTGTTTTTT
D: TRBD1; size: .; J: TRBJ2-2; V: TRBV27; CDR3: CASSFRGRYTGELFF; DNA: TGTGCCAGCAGTTTTAGGGGGCGCTACACCGGGGAGCTGTTTTTT
D: .; size: once; J: TRBJ2-7; V: TRBV3-1/TRBV3-2; CDR3: CASRMTGYEQYF; DNA: TGTGCCAGCCGGATGACGGGATACGAGCAGTACTTC
D: .; size: once; J: TRBJ2-6; V: TRBV5-1; CDR3: CASSLGGTGANVLTF; DNA: TGCGCCAGCAGCTTGGGGGGAACTGGGGCCAACGTCCTGACTTTC
D: TRBD1; size: .; J: TRBJ1-5; V: TRBV28; CDR3: CASSLRRGVYSNQPQHF; DNA: TGTGCCAGCAGTTTACGCAGGGGGGTGTATAGCAATCAGCCCCAGCATTTT
D: .; size: .; J: TRBJ1-2; V: TRBV6-2/TRBV6-3; CDR3: CASSYRPASNYGYTF; DNA: TGTGCCAGCAGTTACAGGCCAGCCTCTAACTATGGCTACACCTTC
D: TRBD1; size: .; J: TRBJ1-2; V: TRBV7-3; CDR3: CASSSSGTGDGGYTF; DNA: TGTGCCAGCAGCTCAAGTGGGACAGGGGATGGTGGCTACACCTTC
D: TRBD2; size: .; J: TRBJ2-1; V: TRBV2; CDR3: CADRTSGFYNEQFF; DNA: TGTGCCGACCGGACTAGCGGGTTCTACAATGAGCAGTTCTTC